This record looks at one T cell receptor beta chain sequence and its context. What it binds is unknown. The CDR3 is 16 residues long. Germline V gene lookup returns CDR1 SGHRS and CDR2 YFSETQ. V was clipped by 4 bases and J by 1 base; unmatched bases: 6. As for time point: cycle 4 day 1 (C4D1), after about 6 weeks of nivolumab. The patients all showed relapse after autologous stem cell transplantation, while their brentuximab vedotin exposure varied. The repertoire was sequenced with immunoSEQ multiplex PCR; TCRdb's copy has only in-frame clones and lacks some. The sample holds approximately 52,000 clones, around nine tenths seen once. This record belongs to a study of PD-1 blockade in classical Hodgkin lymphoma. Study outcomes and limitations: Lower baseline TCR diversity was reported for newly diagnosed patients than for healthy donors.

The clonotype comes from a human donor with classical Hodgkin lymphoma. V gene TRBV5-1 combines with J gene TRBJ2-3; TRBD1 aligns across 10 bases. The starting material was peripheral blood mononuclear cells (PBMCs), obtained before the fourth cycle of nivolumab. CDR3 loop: CASSLRGTGGTDTQYF. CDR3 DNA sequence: TGCGCCAGCAGCCTACGGGGGACAGGGGGCACAGATACGCAGTATTTT. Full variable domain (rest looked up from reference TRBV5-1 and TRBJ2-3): KAGVTQTPRYLIKTRGQQVTLSCSPISGHRSVSWYQQTPGQGLQFLFEYFSETQRNKGNFPGRFSGRQFSNSRSEMNVSTLELGDSALYLCASSLRGTGGTDTQYFGPGTRLTVL.